The TCR beta chain described here comes from a study of breast tumors, draining lymph nodes, adjacent tissues. Study-level findings and limits: Data only fit, rather than demonstrated, lymph node origin of most tumor T cells. Tumors had less TCR diversity than lymph nodes, more than nontumor tissue.

Breast cancer patients provided tissue from their axillary draining lymph nodes. TCRdb recomputed calls from the multiplex PCR reads with MiXCR, one row per CDR3 protein. The sample holds some 170,000 distinct CDR3 sequences; 33% are singletons and the top ten take around 4%. CDR3 size: 15 residues. With V trimmed by 0 bases and J by 2 bases, 4 bases remained unmatched. Germline assignment: CDR1 MNHEY and CDR2 SVGAGI. This clonotype was picked up many times. The antigen remains undetermined. This receptor was taken from a female donor with breast cancer. Some clones in this sample may be carry-over from other donors' samples. The chain links TRBV6-5 to TRBJ2-7; 7 bases are shared with TRBD1. Sequences were obtained from axillary lymph node tissue. The CDR3 spells CASSYSGDSTYEQYF. The CDR3 bases are TGTGCCAGCAGTTACTCGGGGGACAGCACCTACGAGCAGTACTTC.